Presented here are 9 T cell receptor beta chains from one specimen sequenced in a study of blood T cell repertoires in COVID-19. Libraries were prepared by immunoSEQ multiplex PCR; TCRdb keeps only in-frame clonotypes and omits some of them. The data show around 350,000 clones, around 90% seen once. The sample consisted of peripheral blood. The receptors shown here come from a human donor in a cohort sampled during active COVID-19.

The table lists this clone with a few counts. The CDR3 sequence: CATSDPSSGRWTGELFF. Here the CDR3 DNA reads TGTGCCACCAGTGATCCATCTAGCGGGAGATGGACCGGGGAGCTGTTTTTT. The chain combines TRBV24-1 with TRBJ2-2, with 10 bases lining up with TRBD2. Germline V CDR1 and CDR2: KGHDR, SFDVKD. The CDR3 has 17 residues. The junction had 8 bases not matched to a gene; V was cut back by 3 bases and J by 5 bases.

This clone was observed a handful of times. This chain links TRBV6-1 with TRBJ2-1; D is perhaps TRBD1 (5 bases). The CDR3 is 17 amino acids. Germline V gives CDR1 MNHNS, CDR2 SASEGT. V dropped 4 bases and J dropped 0 bases, with 16 bases sitting between them. CDR3 loop: CASSGTDQGYSYNEQFF. For the CDR3, the DNA is TGTGCCAGCAGTGGAACCGATCAGGGTTACTCCTACAATGAGCAGTTCTTC.

The chain couples TRBV5-5 to TRBJ1-2, with 7 bases fitting TRBD1. The CDR3 contains 15 residues. After removal of 1 base from V and 3 bases from J, the junction contained 6 bases not matched to a gene. Germline V gene sequence: CDR1 SGHKS, CDR2 YYEKEE (reference sequence). Here the CDR3 reads CASSLTGTADYGYTF. CDR3 nucleotide sequence: TGTGCCAGCAGCTTGACTGGGACAGCTGACTATGGCTACACCTTC.

The count of this clone is one. The V and J genes are TRBV7-2 and TRBJ2-1, with TRBD2 matching over 8 bases. The CDR3 covers 15 residues. Germline V lookup: CDR1 SGHTA, CDR2 FQGNSA. After removal of 1 base from V and 10 bases from J, the junction contained 9 bases not matched to a gene. The DNA of the CDR3 is TGTGCCAGCAGCTTAGGGTGGAGCGGGAGTGTCGAGCAGTTCTTC. Its protein is CASSLGWSGSVEQFF.

The V gene is TRBV6-5, the J gene TRBJ2-5, with D possibly being TRBD1 (5 bases). The CDR3 spans 15 residues. Germline CDR1 MNHEY, CDR2 SVGAGI. Trimming cost V 6 bases and J 4 bases, with 18 bases left between them. The CDR3 loop is CASSTTQKGLETQYF. CDR3 in DNA: TGTGCCAGCAGCACAACCCAAAAGGGGTTAGAGACCCAGTACTTC.

The rearrangement uses TRBV2 and TRBJ1-1; perhaps TRBD1 as D (6 bases). V shed 6 bases and J shed 0 bases, with 11 bases lying between them. This CDR3 has 14 amino acids. CDR1 and CDR2 (germline): SNHLY, FYNNEI. The CDR3 DNA sequence: TGTGCCAGCAGACACAGGGACCTGAACACTGAAGCTTTCTTT. Its translation: CASRHRDLNTEAFF.

The gene calls are TRBV6-1 and TRBJ2-1; TRBD2 agrees at 16 bases. The junction had 11 bases not matched to a gene; V was cut back by 0 bases and J by 15 bases. The V gene's germline CDR1 is MNHNS and CDR2 SASEGT. The CDR3 length is 17 residues. The CDR3 region has the DNA TGTGCCAGCAGTGAAGCAGGGACTAGCGGGGGGGACCCTCTCGGGTTCTTC. Protein sequence: CASSEAGTSGGDPLGFF.

The V call is TRBV30, the J call TRBJ1-5; 8 bases map to TRBD1. The CDR3 contains 13 residues. Germline-derived CDR1 and CDR2 are GTSNPN and SVGIG (reference sequence). Trimming took 2 bases from V and 7 from J; bases not matched to a gene: 4. CDR3 protein: CAWSPGGRQPQHF. Here the CDR3 DNA reads TGTGCCTGGAGTCCAGGGGGCAGACAGCCCCAGCATTTT.

The rearrangement joins TRBV7-2 to TRBJ2-7, with 9 positions matching TRBD2. The germline CDR1 and CDR2 sequences are SGHTA and FQGNSA. The ends lost 4 bases at V and 3 bases at J; junction bases unmatched: 7. The CDR3 loop spans 15 amino acids. CDR3 sequence reads: CASSSNSGGSYEQYF. CDR3 nucleotide sequence: TGTGCCAGCAGCTCTAATAGCGGGGGCAGCTACGAGCAGTACTTC.